The T cell receptor beta chain described here comes from a study of T cells after posttransplantation cyclophosphamide. This table comes from immunoSEQ multiplex PCR, and its TCRdb copy is limited to in-frame clones, with some not included. The table has 19,000 or so clones, roughly 98% seen once. The specimen sequenced was naive CD8+ T cells sorted from PBMCs. The sequence was obtained from a man in his forties or fifties in good health, CMV-negative, and a related stem cell transplant donor.

The CDR3 spells CAAERAAGANVLTF. The CDR3 region has the DNA TGTGCCGCAGAGCGGGCGGCTGGGGCCAACGTCCTGACTTTC. The rearrangement links TRBV19 to TRBJ2-6; possibly TRBD2 for D (6 bases). The CDR3 contains 14 residues. CDR1 and CDR2 (germline): LNHDA, SQIVND (reference sequence). V was trimmed by 11 bases and J by 2 bases, leaving 13 bases between them.